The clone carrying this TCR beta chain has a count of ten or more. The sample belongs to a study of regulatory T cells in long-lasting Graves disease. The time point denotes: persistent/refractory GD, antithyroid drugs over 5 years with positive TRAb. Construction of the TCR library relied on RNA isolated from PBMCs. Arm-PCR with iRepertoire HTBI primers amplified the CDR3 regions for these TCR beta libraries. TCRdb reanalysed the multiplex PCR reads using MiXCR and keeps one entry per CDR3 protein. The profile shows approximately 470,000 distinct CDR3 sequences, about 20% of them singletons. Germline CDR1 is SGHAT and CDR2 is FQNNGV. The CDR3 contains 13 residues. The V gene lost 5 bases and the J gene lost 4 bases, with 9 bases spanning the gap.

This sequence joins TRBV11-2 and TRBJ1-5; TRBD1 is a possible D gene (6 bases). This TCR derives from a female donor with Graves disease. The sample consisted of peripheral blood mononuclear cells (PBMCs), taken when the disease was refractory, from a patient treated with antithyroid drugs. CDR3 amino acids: CASSPGANQPQHF. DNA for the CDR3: TGTGCCAGCAGCCCGGGGGCAAATCAGCCCCAGCATTTT.